These 22 T cell receptor beta chains were sequenced from one sample in a study of PD-1 blockade in classical Hodgkin lymphoma. Profiled with immunoSEQ multiplex PCR; TCRdb holds only in-frame clones, not every one. The table includes about 25,000 clones, approximately 70% detected once. Time point indicated: cycle 4 day 1 (C4D1), after 6 weeks of nivolumab. Autologous stem cell transplantation was followed by relapse in every patient, and brentuximab vedotin exposure varied. The sample here was peripheral blood mononuclear cells (PBMCs), taken before the fourth cycle of nivolumab. All receptors derive from a human donor with classical Hodgkin lymphoma.

In its sample, this clone was seen a few times. This chain uses TRBV7-2 with TRBJ2-1; the D gene is possibly TRBD2 (5 bases). The CDR3 length is 12 residues. CDR1 and CDR2 (germline): SGHTA, FQGNSA. The V and J ends lost 5 bases and 10 bases respectively, with 12 bases between them. CDR3 nucleotide sequence: TGTGCCAGCAGCCAACTAGGGAGCGAGCAGTTCTTC. Its protein product is CASSQLGSEQFF.

This clone was observed a handful of times. CDR3 nucleotide sequence: TGTGCCAGCAGCTTGCTGGGGAACTATGGCTACACCTTC. Amino acid sequence: CASSLLGNYGYTF. This chain links TRBV5-6 with TRBJ1-2; D unclear. The CDR3 runs to 13 residues. The germline V and J ends were trimmed by 1 base and 2 bases, with 6 bases remaining between them. The germline V gene encodes CDR1 SGHDT and CDR2 YYEEEE.

J is TRBJ1-5 and V is TRBV7-2; maybe TRBD1 (6 bases). Trimming pared 5 bases from V and 2 bases from J, leaving 19 bases between. The CDR3 has 17 amino acids. Germline V gene lookup returns CDR1 SGHTA and CDR2 FQGNSA. CDR3: CASSLQGIMVGNQPQHF. The CDR3 DNA reads as TGTGCCAGCAGCCTACAGGGTATAATGGTAGGCAATCAGCCCCAGCATTTT. Full variable domain (outside the CDR3, taken from reference TRBV7-2 and TRBJ1-5): GAGVSQSPSNKVTEKGKDVELRCDPISGHTALYWYRQSLGQGLEFLIYFQGNSAPDKSGLPSDRFSAERTGGSVSTLTIQRTQQEDSAVYLCASSLQGIMVGNQPQHFGDGTRLSIL.

Points on this clone: The junction shows a germline mismatch at one end, possibly a read error. The chain uses TRBV7-9 and TRBJ2-5; D ambiguous. Germline assignment: CDR1 SEHNR and CDR2 FQNEAQ (reference sequence). The CDR3 has 11 residues. DNA of the CDR3: TGTGCCAGCGGCTTAGATGAGACCCAGTACTTC. This sequence encodes CASGLDETQYF.

This sequence joins TRBV4-1 and TRBJ1-2; perhaps TRBD1 as D (5 bases). Trimming took off 4 bases at V and 2 bases at J, with 14 bases between the two ends. CDR1 is MGHRA and CDR2 is YSYEKL in the germline V gene. This CDR3 has 15 amino acids. CDR3 nucleotide sequence: TGCGCCAGCAGCCCGGGGCCGGGAGAGAACTATGGCTACACCTTC. This encodes CASSPGPGENYGYTF.

This clone was seen a few times. The chain carries TRBV5-8 and TRBJ2-3, with unresolved D. The length of the CDR3 is 16 residues. With 2 bases removed from V and 0 bases from J, the gap between germline ends came to 13 bases. The germline V gene encodes CDR1 SGHTS and CDR2 YDEGEE. This chain's CDR3 is CASSFPYSSSTDTQYF. CDR3 bases: TGTGCCAGCAGCTTCCCCTATTCCTCTAGCACAGATACGCAGTATTTT.

Comments on this clone: Only one base separates this from a far larger clonotype, so it likely reflects a read error. The identical CDR3 is also encoded by other nucleotide sequences in the sample. The J gene is TRBJ2-7, the V gene TRBV7-2, with TRBD2 matching 11 bases. The CDR3 spans 14 residues. V was pared by 3 bases and J by 2 bases, with 0 bases of the junction left unmatched. Germline CDR1 SGHTA, CDR2 FQGNSA. The DNA for the CDR3 is TGTGCCAGCAGCTTTAGCGGGGGGGCCTACGAGCAGTACTTC. This gives the protein CASSFSGGAYEQYF.

This rearrangement joins TRBV6-5 to TRBJ1-2, with a weak D call TRBD1 (5 bases). The CDR3 covers 14 residues. Germline assignment: CDR1 MNHEY and CDR2 SVGAGI. V was trimmed by 2 bases and J by 5 bases, leaving 12 bases between them. The CDR3 bases are TGTGCCAGCAGTTACGGCGGGGGTTGGTATGGCTACACCTTC. This codes for CASSYGGGWYGYTF.

In its sample, this clone is medium-sized (0.01 to 0.1%). The rearrangement joins TRBV7-2 to TRBJ1-3, with a possible D match to TRBD1 (6 bases). The V and J ends lost 5 bases and 3 bases respectively, with 11 bases between them. This CDR3 is built from 14 residues. Germline CDR1 and CDR2: SGHTA and FQGNSA. The CDR3: CASSPYRVGNTIYF. CDR3 nucleotides: TGTGCCAGCAGCCCGTACAGGGTTGGAAACACCATATATTTT.

V gene TRBV28 combines with J gene TRBJ2-5, with D perhaps TRBD2 (7 bases). The V end was cut by 3 bases, the J end by 4 bases, with 15 bases between. The CDR3 has 15 amino acids. Per germline, CDR1 MDHEN and CDR2 SYDVKM. The CDR3, as DNA: TGTGCCAGCAGTTTGGGCGGGGGCCCCAGAGAGACCCAGTACTTC. Translating gives CASSLGGGPRETQYF.

The chain combines TRBV11-1 with TRBJ1-3, with 9 bases matching TRBD1. Germline V CDR1 and CDR2: SGHAT, FQDESV (reference sequence). V was clipped by 5 bases and J by 4 bases; unmatched bases: 6. The CDR3 has 15 amino acids. In DNA form, the CDR3 reads TGTGCCAGCAGCCCGCGGACAGGGGTGGGAAACACCATATATTTT. It yields the protein CASSPRTGVGNTIYF.

This rearrangement joins TRBV7-8 to TRBJ1-5; possibly TRBD1 for D (5 bases). CDR3 length equals 15 residues. V was cut by 0 bases and J by 11 bases, with 17 bases left in between. Germline V lookup: CDR1 SGHVS, CDR2 FQNEAQ. The CDR3 coding sequence is TGTGCCAGCAGCTTAGCCGGGGTTGAGGGACCAGCCCAGCATTTT. It encodes CASSLAGVEGPAQHF.

The rearrangement links TRBV2 to TRBJ2-3; 7 nucleotides align to TRBD2. This CDR3 is 13 amino acids long. The J segment lost 9 bases and the V segment lost 3 bases, leaving 6 bases of the junction unmatched. CDR1 SNHLY and CDR2 FYNNEI come from the germline V gene. CDR3 sequence (DNA): TGTGCCAGCAGTGAGCTCGAAGCGGGGACGCAGTATTTT. It encodes CASSELEAGTQYF.

The V call is TRBV6-6, the J call TRBJ2-7; tentatively, D is TRBD1 (7 bases). With 5 bases removed from V and 5 bases from J, the gap between germline ends came to 22 bases. Looked up from germline, CDR1 is MNHNY and CDR2 is SVGAGI (reference sequence). The CDR3 sequence is 16 residues long. CDR3 bases: TGTGCCAGCAGTACTGGGGGCGGGACAGCGGTCGACGAGCAGTACTTC. Translation gives CASSTGGGTAVDEQYF.

The chain is built from TRBV10-2 and TRBJ1-2, with 10 positions matching TRBD1. The V segment lost 8 bases and the J segment 8 bases; nucleotides outside the gene matches: 5. The CDR3 runs 12 residues. Germline V lookup: CDR1 WSHSY, CDR2 SAAADI. CDR3 in amino acids: CASGTGVQGYTF. CDR3 nucleotides: TGCGCCAGCGGGACAGGGGTTCAGGGCTACACCTTC.

The chain recombines TRBV10-3 with TRBJ1-1; the D is unclear. V was trimmed by 3 bases and J by 2 bases, leaving 13 bases between them. Germline CDR1 reads ENHRY; CDR2 reads SYGVKD. This CDR3 is built from 15 residues. The CDR3 loop is CAISDSKRGNTEAFF. CDR3 bases: TGTGCCATCAGTGACTCCAAGCGGGGTAACACTGAAGCTTTCTTT.

This clone is hyperexpanded. This rearrangement joins TRBV7-9 to TRBJ1-4; 11 nucleotides agree with TRBD1. Germline V CDR1 and CDR2: SEHNR, FQNEAQ (reference sequence). With V trimmed by 5 bases and J by 8 bases, 10 bases remained unmatched. The CDR3 runs to 16 residues. This CDR3 reads CASSGQGATLEEKLFF. The CDR3 nucleotides are TGTGCCAGCAGCGGACAGGGGGCGACCCTGGAAGAAAAACTGTTTTTT.

The chain joins TRBV15 to TRBJ2-5; the D gene could be TRBD1 or TRBD2 (7 bases each). CDR1 is LNHNV and CDR2 is YYDKDF in the germline V gene (reference sequence). V lost 7 bases, J lost 5 bases, and 14 bases lay in between. The CDR3 spans 13 residues. The CDR3 DNA reads as TGTGCCACCACCAGGGGGGGGCAGGAGACCCAGTACTTC. This encodes CATTRGGQETQYF.

This clone showed up just a few times. This chain links TRBV28 with TRBJ2-5; no firm D call. In germline, CDR1 is MDHEN, CDR2 SYDVKM. CDR3 length: 12 amino acids. Trimming removed 10 bases at V and 4 bases at J, with 13 bases between. In DNA, the CDR3 is TGTGCCACTAACTCAGCCCTAGAGACCCAGTACTTC. Its translation: CATNSALETQYF.

This chain joins TRBV29-1 and TRBJ1-1, with a weak D call TRBD1 (5 bases). V lost 8 bases, J lost 2 bases, and 18 bases lay in between. Germline V gene sequence: CDR1 SQVTM, CDR2 ANQGSEA. CDR3 length: 14 amino acids. CDR3 sequence reads: CSFRQSSINTEAFF. The DNA for the CDR3 is TGCAGCTTTAGACAGTCCAGCATTAACACTGAAGCTTTCTTT.

The CDR3 spells CASRGPGNIQYF. DNA for the CDR3: TGTGCCAGCAGGGGCCCGGGGAACATTCAGTACTTC. The chain joins TRBV6-5 to TRBJ2-4; D is perhaps TRBD2 (5 bases). The ends were cut back, 6 bases at V and 7 bases at J, with 10 bases in the middle. Germline-derived CDR1 and CDR2 are MNHEY and SVGAGI. The CDR3 length is 12 residues.

The chain has TRBV5-4 and TRBJ2-3, with TRBD1 identical over 7 bases. The trim removed 4 bases at V and 5 bases at J, leaving 16 bases unmatched. This CDR3 has 17 residues. Germline CDR1 and CDR2: SGHNT and YYREEE (reference sequence). The CDR3 DNA sequence: TGTGCCAGCAGCACCTCCGGCGTGGACAGGCTAAGAGATACGCAGTATTTT. Amino acid sequence: CASSTSGVDRLRDTQYF. The full variable domain, with the rest looked up from reference TRBV5-4 and TRBJ2-3, is ETGVTQSPTHLIKTRGQQVTLRCSSQSGHNTVSWYQQALGQGPQFIFQYYREEENGRGNFPPRFSGLQFPNYSSELNVNALELDDSALYLCASSTSGVDRLRDTQYFGPGTRLTVL.